This T cell receptor beta chain appears in the sequencing data of a study of naive and memory T cell subsets. CMV status came from CD4+ T cell IFNgamma after overnight CMV lysate stimulation of fresh PBMCs. CDR3 length equals 16 residues. Germline V lookup: CDR1 SGHRS, CDR2 YFSETQ. V gave up 0 bases and J gave up 3 bases, with 13 bases separating them. General study findings and limits: From naive to CM, EM and EMRA, diversity decreased and Gini increased. Over 85% of naive TCR sequences appeared only once after error correction, unlike memory subsets. A few larger clonotypes appeared in naive repertoires, especially CD8, possibly memory cells re-expressing CD45RA.

There are a few counts of this clonotype. Its antigen is unknown. Both TRBC1 and TRBC2 were covered by a beta constant-region primer of two equimolar oligonucleotides. Ligated cDNA was amplified by four rounds of PCR with nested alpha and beta constant-region primers and SP2. A single record per CDR3 protein comes from TCRdb applying MiXCR to the UMI-ligation and nested PCR reads. The repertoire holds around 140,000 distinct CDR3 sequences, with 22% as singletons. The receptor comes from a human donor in good health. Source material: naive CD4+ T cells from blood. V is TRBV5-1 and J is TRBJ2-1; tentative D call: TRBD1 (5 bases). Here the CDR3 DNA reads TGCGCCAGCAGCTTGGCCGAATTTCAGGGCTACAATGAGCAGTTCTTC. Translation gives CASSLAEFQGYNEQFF.